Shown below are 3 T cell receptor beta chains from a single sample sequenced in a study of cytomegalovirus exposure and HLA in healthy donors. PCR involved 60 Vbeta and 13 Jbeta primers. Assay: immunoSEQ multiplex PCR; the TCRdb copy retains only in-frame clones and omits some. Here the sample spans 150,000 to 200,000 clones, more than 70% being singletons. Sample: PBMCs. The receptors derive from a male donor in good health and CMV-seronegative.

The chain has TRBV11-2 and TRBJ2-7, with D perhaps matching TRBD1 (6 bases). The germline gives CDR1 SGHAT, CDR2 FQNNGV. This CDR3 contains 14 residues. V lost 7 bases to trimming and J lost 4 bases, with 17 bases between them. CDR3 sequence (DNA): TGTGCCAGCACAAATAACAGGGTGTTGTACGAGCAGTACTTC. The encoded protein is CASTNNRVLYEQYF.

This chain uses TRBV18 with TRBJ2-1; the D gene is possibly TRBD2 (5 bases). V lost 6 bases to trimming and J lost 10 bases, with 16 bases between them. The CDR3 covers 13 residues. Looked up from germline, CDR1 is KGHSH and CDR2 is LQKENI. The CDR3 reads CASSGSVSEEQFF. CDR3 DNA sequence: TGTGCCAGCTCGGGTAGCGTAAGTGAGGAGCAGTTCTTC.

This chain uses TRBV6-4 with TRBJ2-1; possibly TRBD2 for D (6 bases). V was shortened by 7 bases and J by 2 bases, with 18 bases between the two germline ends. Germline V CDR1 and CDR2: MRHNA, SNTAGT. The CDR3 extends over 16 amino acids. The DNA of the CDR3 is TGTGCCAGCACCGGGGGTGCGACCAGGACCTACAATGAGCAGTTCTTC. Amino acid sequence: CASTGGATRTYNEQFF.